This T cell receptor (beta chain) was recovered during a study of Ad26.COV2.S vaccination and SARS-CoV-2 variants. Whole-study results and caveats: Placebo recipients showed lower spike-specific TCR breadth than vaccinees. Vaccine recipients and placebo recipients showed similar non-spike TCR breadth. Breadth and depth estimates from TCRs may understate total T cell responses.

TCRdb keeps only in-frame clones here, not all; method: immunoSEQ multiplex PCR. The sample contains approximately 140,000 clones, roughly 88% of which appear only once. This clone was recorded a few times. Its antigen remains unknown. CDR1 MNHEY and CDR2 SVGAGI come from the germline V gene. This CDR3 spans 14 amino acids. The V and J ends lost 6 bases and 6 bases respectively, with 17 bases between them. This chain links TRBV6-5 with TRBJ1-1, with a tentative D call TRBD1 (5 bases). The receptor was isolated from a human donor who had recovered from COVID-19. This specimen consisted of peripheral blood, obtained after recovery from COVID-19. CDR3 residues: CASSPRQFTAEAFF. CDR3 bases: TGTGCCAGCAGCCCACGACAGTTCACAGCTGAAGCTTTCTTT.